This TCR beta chain was found in a study of blood T cell repertoires in COVID-19. The overall study: The origin of the acute and convalescent COVID-19 samples was the United States, Italy and Spain. Nucleic acid was either cDNA or gDNA, and it came from T cells, B-cell-depleted T cells, or PBMCs.

The Seattle site enrolled patients during active infection and followed them longitudinally. Authors' processing steps: By means of reference gene primer amplification, nucleated cell counts were estimated. The table came from immunoSEQ multiplex PCR; TCRdb's copy has only in-frame clones and leaves some out. That table supplies the V and J calls and clone size; D and trimming were determined from the DNA. The table records 400,000 to 450,000 clones, approximately 90% of them present only once. The sample comprised peripheral blood. The sequence came from a woman aged 40 to 50 with COVID-19, enrolled during active disease.

In nucleotides, the CDR3 is TGTGCCAGCAGCTACCACGAGCAGTACTTC. This gives the protein CASSYHEQYF. V and J are TRBV28 and TRBJ2-7; no clear D. V lost 6 bases to trimming and J lost 5 bases, with 5 bases between them. Germline V gives CDR1 MDHEN, CDR2 SYDVKM. This CDR3 is built from 10 residues. Full variable domain (outside the CDR3, taken from reference TRBV28 and TRBJ2-7): DVKVTQSSRYLVKRTGEKVFLECVQDMDHENMFWYRQDPGLGLRLIYFSYDVKMKEKGDIPEGYSVSREKKERFSLILESASTNQTSMYLCASSYHEQYFGPGTRLTVT.